These T cell receptor beta chains were read from a single sample in a study of blood T cell repertoires in COVID-19. Measured with immunoSEQ multiplex PCR; TCRdb has only the in-frame clones, and not every one. The repertoire has 210,000 or so clones, 65% to 80% of them found once; the top ten carry less than 15%. The sample comprised peripheral blood. These receptors were collected from a middle-aged man who had recovered from COVID-19. The CDR3 runs from the conserved cysteine through the conserved F or W. A D gene is named only where the DNA matches it firmly. Part of the rows lack a size; the others show once, few, many or a class for expanded clones.

clone size	J gene	D gene	V gene	CDR3 protein	CDR3 DNA
-	TRBJ1-2	TRBD1	TRBV6-5	CASIFGRGDYGYTF	TGTGCCAGCATTTTCGGCAGGGGGGACTATGGCTACACCTTC
-	TRBJ2-7	TRBD1	TRBV18	CASVGQPSSYEQYF	TGTGCCAGCGTGGGACAGCCGAGCTCCTACGAGCAGTACTTC
few	TRBJ1-2	-	TRBV5-8	CASSLGHFYGYTF	TGTGCCAGCAGCTTAGGACACTTCTATGGCTACACCTTC
-	TRBJ2-7	TRBD1	TRBV27	CASSLRGTGGSYEQYF	TGTGCCAGCAGTTTAAGGGGGACAGGGGGCTCCTACGAGCAGTACTTC
-	TRBJ1-4	TRBD1	TRBV10-3	CAISAGRGTAGEKLFF	TGTGCCATCAGTGCGGGCCGGGGGACAGCGGGTGAAAAACTGTTTTTT
-	TRBJ1-5	-	TRBV9	CASSLGVSNQPQHF	TGTGCCAGCAGCCTGGGCGTTAGCAATCAGCCCCAGCATTTT
-	TRBJ2-7	-	TRBV5-1	CASSPDSTYVYEQYF	TGCGCCAGCAGCCCCGATTCCACATACGTCTACGAGCAGTACTTC
few	TRBJ1-1	TRBD1	TRBV4-2	CASSQGQRMNTEAFF	TGTGCCAGCAGCCAGGGACAGCGAATGAACACTGAAGCTTTCTTT
-	TRBJ2-3	-	TRBV5-5	CASSLSGGPDTQYF	TGTGCCAGCAGCTTGTCCGGAGGGCCAGATACGCAGTATTTT
few	TRBJ2-7	TRBD2	TRBV6-1	CASSEPPGPREGYEQYF	TGTGCCAGCAGTGAGCCCCCCGGGCCGAGGGAGGGGTACGAGCAGTACTTC
-	TRBJ2-3	TRBD2	TRBV9	CASSTRTSGTDTQYF	TGTGCCAGCAGCACACGGACTAGCGGCACAGATACGCAGTATTTT
-	TRBJ2-7	TRBD2	TRBV3-1/TRBV3-2	CASSQVAGGIYEQYF	TGTGCCAGCAGCCAAGTTGCGGGGGGGATCTACGAGCAGTACTTC
-	TRBJ1-1	-	TRBV5-6	CASSLYRGGNSLPYEAFF	TGTGCCAGCAGCTTGTATAGAGGGGGAAACTCTCTACCCTATGAAGCTTTCTTT
-	TRBJ2-7	TRBD2	TRBV29-1	CSVFVTSGSYEQYF	TGCAGCGTTTTCGTCACTAGCGGATCCTACGAGCAGTACTTC
-	TRBJ1-2	-	TRBV6-1	CASSLSGASYGYTF	TGTGCCAGCAGTCTCTCAGGGGCCAGCTATGGCTACACCTTC
once	TRBJ2-2	-	TRBV27	CASSPQPNTGELFF	TGTGCCAGCAGTCCACAGCCGAACACCGGGGAGCTGTTTTTT
-	TRBJ1-4	TRBD1	TRBV9	CASSVTGWSEKLFF	TGTGCCAGCAGCGTGACAGGGTGGAGTGAAAAACTGTTTTTT
once	TRBJ1-1	-	TRBV5-1	CATLGGGTEAFF	TGCGCCACCTTGGGAGGGGGCACTGAAGCTTTCTTT
-	TRBJ1-1	TRBD1	TRBV29-1	CSVSQGMNTEAFF	TGCAGCGTATCACAGGGGATGAACACTGAAGCTTTCTTT
-	TRBJ1-2	-	TRBV18	CASSPLGQEVGYTF	TGTGCCAGCTCACCACTTGGGCAGGAGGTGGGCTACACCTTC
-	TRBJ2-7	TRBD1	TRBV6-2/TRBV6-3	CASSFGQGPYEQYF	TGTGCCAGCAGTTTCGGACAGGGCCCCTACGAGCAGTACTTC
-	TRBJ1-5	-	TRBV6-5	CASRPTVNQPQHF	TGTGCCAGCAGGCCGACAGTTAATCAGCCCCAGCATTTT
few	TRBJ1-2	-	TRBV7-9	CASSLVTGEGYTF	TGTGCCAGCAGCTTAGTCACGGGGGAGGGCTACACCTTC
once	TRBJ1-1	-	TRBV28	CASSLIPTGTEAFF	TGTGCCAGCAGTTTAATACCAACGGGAACTGAAGCTTTCTTT
-	TRBJ2-7	TRBD1	TRBV19	CASSLGQGVFDEQYF	TGTGCCAGTAGTTTGGGACAGGGGGTATTCGACGAGCAGTACTTC
-	TRBJ1-4	TRBD1	TRBV20-1	CSASHRTGNEKLFF	TGCAGTGCTAGTCATCGGACAGGGAATGAAAAACTGTTTTTT
-	TRBJ2-1	TRBD2	TRBV11-3	CASSFGSGRAHEQFF	TGTGCCAGCAGCTTTGGGAGCGGGAGGGCCCATGAGCAGTTCTTC
-	TRBJ1-1	-	TRBV7-9	CASSFGANTEAFF	TGTGCCAGCAGCTTTGGAGCGAACACTGAAGCTTTCTTT